This record covers a single T cell receptor beta chain. Its antigen is currently unknown. This CDR3 comprises 14 residues. Germline V gene data show CDR1 as MDHEN and CDR2 as SYDVKM. Trimming pared 3 bases from V and 4 bases from J, leaving 12 bases between. This sample stems from a study of cytomegalovirus exposure and HLA in healthy donors. Points from the study as a whole: Most of the TCR beta V segments (in an earlier analysis) were productive either about 87% or about 30% of the time. Published work reported that the classifier diagnosed cytomegalovirus status with high specificity and sensitivity.

The PCR was carried out with 60 Vbeta primers and 13 Jbeta primers. This table comes from immunoSEQ multiplex PCR, and its TCRdb copy is limited to in-frame clones, with some not included. The sample has a few hundred thousand clones, about 83% seen once; the top ten hold about 2%. The sample taken for sequencing was PBMCs. This TCR was recovered from a woman in her 40s in good health and CMV-seropositive. This chain joins TRBV28 and TRBJ1-2, with D tentatively TRBD1 (5 bases). CDR3 nucleotides: TGTGCCAGCAGTTTGCCCAGGGTGGCCTATGGCTACACCTTC. This sequence encodes CASSLPRVAYGYTF.